A single sample gave rise to the 25 T cell receptor beta chains below, sequenced in a study of T cell repertoires in cytomegalovirus infection. Using its own MiXCR run on the reads, TCRdb lists one record per CDR3 protein. Found here are some 900,000 distinct CDR3 sequences, 32% of them singletons; the top ten hold over 10%. Their cognate antigens are unknown. The input for sequencing was cultured CD8+ T cells from PBMCs, taken from culture after CMV antigen stimulation. These receptor sequences come from a human donor in good health (CMV status not recorded). Some clones in this sample may be carry-over from other donors' samples.

This rearrangement joins TRBV14 to TRBJ2-5; the D is unclear. Trimming left V 1 base short and J 5 bases short, with 14 bases between. From germline, CDR1 is SGHDN and CDR2 FVKESK. This CDR3 contains 15 residues. In DNA, the CDR3 is TGTGCCAGCAGCCAAGGAAAGGGTCCTGGGGAGACCCAGTACTTC. Translation gives CASSQGKGPGETQYF.

This sequence joins TRBV6-1 and TRBJ2-1; tentative D call: TRBD1 (6 bases). V was shortened by 2 bases and J by 8 bases, with 16 bases between the two germline ends. Germline V gene data show CDR1 as MNHNS and CDR2 as SASEGT. This CDR3 contains 15 residues. The CDR3 reads CASSEYLSWGHEQFF. The DNA for the CDR3 is TGTGCCAGCAGTGAATACCTAAGTTGGGGGCATGAGCAGTTCTTC.

This chain joins TRBV7-3 and TRBJ2-3, with 9 bases lining up with TRBD2. With V trimmed by 2 bases and J by 1 base, 4 bases remained unmatched. The CDR3 is 16 amino acids. Germline V gene sequence: CDR1 SGHTA, CDR2 FQGTGA. This CDR3 reads CASSLRAGGRTDTQYF. CDR3 in DNA: TGTGCCAGCAGCTTACGAGCGGGGGGCCGCACAGATACGCAGTATTTT.

This clonotype has just a few counts. The rearrangement links TRBV28 to TRBJ1-2; no firm D call. With 5 bases removed from V and 7 bases from J, the gap between germline ends came to 20 bases. Germline CDR1 is MDHEN and CDR2 is SYDVKM. The CDR3 totals 15 residues. CDR3 in DNA: TGTGCCAGCAGTCTACTTCAGCCTATATTTGGTGGCTACACCTTC. This encodes CASSLLQPIFGGYTF.

This clonotype was seen only a few times. The genes are TRBV10-3 and TRBJ2-2; TRBD1 might be the D (6 bases). The CDR3 contains 16 residues. The V gene lost 2 bases and the J gene lost 7 bases, with 17 bases spanning the gap. The V gene's germline CDR1 is ENHRY and CDR2 SYGVKD. The CDR3 nucleotides are TGTGCCATCAGTGAGCCCGGGACAACCTACATCGGGGAGCTGTTTTTT. It encodes CAISEPGTTYIGELFF.

The chain has TRBV11-2 and TRBJ2-1; a possible D gene is TRBD1 (5 bases). The CDR3 is 20 amino acids. Germline V gene data show CDR1 as SGHAT and CDR2 as FQNNGV. The V end lost 3 bases, the J end lost 0 bases, and 24 bases lay between the germline ends. CDR3 loop: CASSLYLRRKGIISYNEQFF. CDR3 DNA: TGTGCCAGCAGCTTGTATCTCAGGCGAAAGGGGATTATCTCCTACAATGAGCAGTTCTTC.

In this sample, this clonotype turned up a few times. This chain uses TRBV10-1 with TRBJ1-1; D is uncertain. Germline V lookup: CDR1 WNHNN, CDR2 SYGVQD (reference sequence). V was pared by 5 bases and J by 6 bases, with 10 bases between. The CDR3 has 12 amino acids. The CDR3 reads CASSHGRSEAFF. For the CDR3, the DNA is TGCGCCAGCAGTCATGGACGTTCTGAAGCTTTCTTT.

This clonotype appeared many times. The V gene is TRBV7-6, the J gene TRBJ2-7; no clear D. CDR1 is SGHVS and CDR2 is FNYEAQ in the germline V gene. The CDR3 is 13 residues long. V was trimmed by 5 bases and J by 3 bases, leaving 11 bases between them. The CDR3 nucleotides read TGTGCCAGCAGCCCCGCACAGCTCTACGAGCAGTACTTC. The encoded protein is CASSPAQLYEQYF. The whole variable domain, filled in from reference TRBV7-6 and TRBJ2-7, reads GAGVSQSPRYKVTKRGQDVALRCDPISGHVSLYWYRQALGQGPEFLTYFNYEAQQDKSGLPNDRFSAERPEGSISTLTIQRTEQRDSAMYRCASSPAQLYEQYFGPGTRLTVT.

The CDR3 loop reads CASSVVGRLNTEAFF. For the CDR3, the DNA is TGTGCCAGCAGCGTAGTTGGGCGCCTGAACACTGAAGCTTTCTTT. This rearrangement joins TRBV9 to TRBJ1-1; D is uncertain. Germline V gene sequence: CDR1 SGDLS, CDR2 YYNGEE. The CDR3 is 15 residues long. Trimming pared 0 bases from V and 0 bases from J, leaving 9 bases between.

The chain recombines TRBV2 with TRBJ1-5; 11 nucleotides line up with TRBD1. Germline V gives CDR1 SNHLY, CDR2 FYNNEI. The CDR3 covers 16 residues. After removal of 3 bases from V and 6 bases from J, the junction contained 7 bases not matched to a gene. Written as DNA, the CDR3 is TGTGCCAGCAGTGACGGCCGGACAGGGGGCTTTCAGCCCCAGCATTTT. Amino acid sequence: CASSDGRTGGFQPQHF.

This clonotype was counted only a few times. The rearrangement links TRBV6-5 to TRBJ1-5; a possible D gene is TRBD1 (5 bases). Germline lookup yields CDR1 MNHEY and CDR2 SVGAGI. This CDR3 has 16 residues. Trimming shortened V by 4 bases and J by 0 bases, and 13 bases separated the two germline ends. DNA of the CDR3: TGTGCCAGCAGTTCCGGGGCTTGGAATAGCAATCAGCCCCAGCATTTT. Protein product: CASSSGAWNSNQPQHF.

This clonotype was counted between two and nine times. V and J are TRBV7-9 and TRBJ1-5, with D perhaps matching TRBD1 (6 bases). The ends were cut back, 5 bases at V and 1 base at J, with 12 bases in the middle. Germline V gene data show CDR1 as SEHNR and CDR2 as FQNEAQ (reference sequence). CDR3 length equals 15 residues. The CDR3 is CASSRGTPSNQPQHF. For the CDR3, the DNA is TGTGCCAGCAGCCGTGGGACACCCAGCAATCAGCCCCAGCATTTT.

This clonotype was observed many times. The V and J genes are TRBV7-2 and TRBJ2-1; TRBD1 agrees at 7 bases. The germline CDR1 and CDR2 sequences are SGHTA and FQGNSA. The CDR3 covers 13 residues. V shed 8 bases and J 2 bases; nucleotides not matched to a gene: 3. The CDR3 region is CASEDRPYNEQFF. The CDR3 DNA reads TGTGCCAGCGAGGACAGGCCCTACAATGAGCAGTTCTTC.

With respect to this clonotype: This may stem from a read error, because a much larger clone lies one nucleotide away. The chain links TRBV20-1 to TRBJ1-5, with 7 bases lining up with TRBD1. Germline CDR1 is DFQATT and CDR2 is SNEGSKA (reference sequence). With V trimmed by 7 bases and J by 11 bases, 17 bases remained unmatched. The CDR3 runs to 14 residues. CDR3 amino acids: CSVSWTGGGVAQHF. The CDR3 DNA is TGCAGTGTTTCCTGGACAGGAGGGGGGGTGGCCCAGCATTTT.

The table lists this clonotype with many counts. The chain is built from TRBV12-3 or TRBV12-4 and TRBJ1-2, with 11 bases aligning to TRBD1. CDR3 length: 16 residues. The V and J ends lost 6 bases and 6 bases, in that order; junction bases with no gene match: 12. DNA for the CDR3: TGTGCCAGCAGCTTCCAACCGCCGGGACAGGGGGATGGCTACACCTTC. Encoded protein: CASSFQPPGQGDGYTF.

The chain carries TRBV4-1 and TRBJ2-2; no definite D call. This CDR3 is built from 18 residues. CDR1 and CDR2 (germline): MGHRA, YSYEKL. Trimming took 4 bases from V and 3 from J, leaving 21 bases between them. The CDR3 nucleotides read TGCGCCAGCAGCCCTCGGTGGCCCGGCCGTTATGACACCGGGGAGCTGTTTTTT. This translates into CASSPRWPGRYDTGELFF.

The chain uses TRBV6-2 or TRBV6-3 and TRBJ2-5; D perhaps matches TRBD1 (6 bases). This CDR3 has 15 amino acids. Germline assignment: CDR1 MNHEY and CDR2 SVGEGT. V lost 8 bases to trimming and J lost 5 bases, with 21 bases between them. The CDR3 nucleotides are TGTGCCAGCTCTACCACCGGGACACCCGGGGAGACCCAGTACTTC. It specifies CASSTTGTPGETQYF.

This clonotype has just a few counts. This sequence joins TRBV7-9 and TRBJ1-1; D is undetermined. Trimming took 4 bases from V and 5 from J, leaving 8 bases between them. CDR3 length: 12 amino acids. CDR1 SEHNR and CDR2 FQNEAQ come from the germline V gene (reference sequence). The CDR3 DNA reads TGTGCCAGCAGCTCCACCGAGACTGAAGCTTTCTTT. This encodes CASSSTETEAFF.

The chain uses TRBV7-8 and TRBJ2-7; D not resolved. The V end lost 5 bases, the J end lost 2 bases, and 13 bases lay between the germline ends. Germline V CDR1 and CDR2: SGHVS, FQNEAQ. The CDR3 spans 14 residues. CDR3 DNA sequence: TGTGCCAGCAGCCCGCAGGCAACCGCCTACGAGCAGTACGTC. It is translated as CASSPQATAYEQYV.

This chain links TRBV5-4 with TRBJ1-4; D is unresolved. The V gene lost 1 base and the J gene lost 8 bases, with 9 bases spanning the gap. The CDR3 loop spans 13 amino acids. The germline CDR1 and CDR2 sequences are SGHNT and YYREEE (reference sequence). CDR3 bases: TGTGCCAGCAGCTTGCAGTTGGAAGAAAAACTGTTTTTT. Translated: CASSLQLEEKLFF.

This clonotype was picked up a small number of times. The rearrangement uses TRBV27 and TRBJ2-5; D not certain. Trimming took off 6 bases at V and 5 bases at J, with 13 bases between the two ends. Germline loops: CDR1 MNHEY, CDR2 SMNVEV (reference sequence). This CDR3 has 13 amino acids. The CDR3 region is CASRGEVGETQYF. Here the CDR3 DNA reads TGTGCCAGCAGGGGTGAAGTCGGGGAGACCCAGTACTTC.

This chain links TRBV6-5 with TRBJ2-2; 7 bases map to TRBD1. The CDR3 sequence is 13 residues long. In germline, CDR1 is MNHEY, CDR2 SVGAGI. The trim removed 5 bases at V and 7 bases at J, leaving 4 bases unmatched. In nucleotides, the CDR3 is TGTGCCAGCAGTGACAGGGCTCACGGGGAGCTGTTTTTT. It yields the protein CASSDRAHGELFF.

This clonotype was seen a few times. V is TRBV7-9 and J is TRBJ2-7; D remains unclear. Trimming pared 5 bases from V and 4 bases from J, leaving 9 bases between. The CDR3 covers 12 residues. Germline V CDR1 and CDR2: SEHNR, FQNEAQ (reference sequence). The CDR3, as DNA: TGTGCCAGCAGCAACCAAAAATACGAGCAGTACTTC. Translation: CASSNQKYEQYF.

This clonotype was detected once. The chain has TRBV2 and TRBJ2-3; D is possibly TRBD2 (5 bases). Germline CDR1 and CDR2: SNHLY and FYNNEI. This CDR3 contains 13 residues. The V and J ends lost 8 bases and 6 bases respectively, with 15 bases between them. In DNA, the CDR3 is TGTGCCAGCCCACCACGAGGGTCGGATACGCAGTATTTT. This encodes CASPPRGSDTQYF.

This clonotype has a count of ten or more. The chain combines TRBV19 with TRBJ2-1; no clear D gene. There are 16 residues in the CDR3. Per the germline V gene, CDR1 is LNHDA and CDR2 is SQIVND (reference sequence). Trimming stripped 3 bases from V and 0 bases from J, with 12 bases between. CDR3 nucleotides: TGTGCCAGTAGTATGAAGGGAAGTAACTCCTACAATGAGCAGTTCTTC. This translates into CASSMKGSNSYNEQFF.